This is a list of T cell receptor beta chains from one sample in a study of CD8+ T cells in alopecia areata. Sequenced by immunoSEQ multiplex PCR; TCRdb stores in-frame clones only, minus some. The table shows approximately 110,000 clones, with around 54% occurring only once. The sample was CD4+ T cells sorted from blood, taken at week 24, from a patient treated with tofacitinib. The receptors derive from a human donor with alopecia areata. CDR3s include the opening cysteine and the closing phenylalanine or tryptophan. The D gene is left open where the match is weak. A row's size may be missing; if present it is once, few, many or a size class.

V gene	clone size	D gene	J gene	CDR3 protein	CDR3 DNA
TRBV4-1	NA	NA	TRBJ1-1	CASSQDFVPNTEAFF	TGCGCCAGCAGCCAAGATTTCGTCCCCAACACTGAAGCTTTCTTT
TRBV30	NA	NA	TRBJ1-5	CAWSRARDQPQHF	TGTGCCTGGAGTAGGGCCCGAGATCAGCCCCAGCATTTT
TRBV11-1	few	NA	TRBJ1-3	CASSRPGGNTIYF	TGTGCCAGCAGCCGGCCCGGTGGAAACACCATATATTTT
TRBV2	NA	NA	TRBJ2-2	CASSRNANTGELFF	TGTGCCAGCAGCCGCAACGCGAACACCGGGGAGCTGTTTTTT
TRBV4-1	NA	TRBD1	TRBJ1-4	CASTFSGTGGTNEKLFF	TGCGCCAGTACCTTTTCCGGGACAGGGGGCACTAATGAAAAACTGTTTTTT
TRBV7-2	NA	NA	TRBJ1-1	CASSPSRGGPEAFF	TGTGCCAGCAGCCCTTCGAGAGGCGGGCCTGAAGCTTTCTTT
TRBV7-9	NA	NA	TRBJ1-2	CASSLVGHGYTF	TGTGCCAGCAGCTTAGTTGGCCATGGCTACACCTTC
TRBV6-5	NA	NA	TRBJ2-7	CASQMGLGGGIEQYF	TGTGCCAGCCAGATGGGGCTGGGAGGGGGGATCGAGCAGTACTTC
TRBV25-1	NA	TRBD1	TRBJ1-6	CASSVLTGASPLHF	TGTGCCAGCAGTGTGCTGACAGGGGCTTCACCCCTCCACTTT
TRBV4-1	NA	TRBD1	TRBJ2-6	CASSQLLTGGSSGANVLTF	TGCGCCAGCAGCCAACTTTTGACAGGGGGATCCTCTGGGGCCAACGTCCTGACTTTC
TRBV29-1	few	NA	TRBJ1-1	CSVLGQGNTEAFF	TGCAGCGTTCTGGGGCAGGGGAACACTGAAGCTTTCTTT
TRBV4-2	NA	TRBD2	TRBJ2-7	CASSRGLAGFYEQYF	TGTGCCAGCAGCCGCGGACTAGCGGGGTTCTACGAGCAGTACTTC
TRBV7-2	NA	NA	TRBJ1-1	CASSVDRDTEAFF	TGTGCCAGCAGCGTTGATCGGGACACTGAAGCTTTCTTT
TRBV29-1	few	NA	TRBJ1-1	CSVEFTEAFF	TGCAGCGTGGAATTCACTGAAGCTTTCTTT
TRBV29-1	NA	NA	TRBJ2-1	CSVLRTNNEQFF	TGCAGCGTACTGAGGACTAACAATGAGCAGTTCTTC
TRBV6-5	NA	TRBD1	TRBJ2-5	CASSYRTGGPQYF	TGTGCCAGCAGTTATAGGACAGGGGGCCCCCAGTACTTC
TRBV30	NA	NA	TRBJ1-3	CAWSVGNPGNTIYF	TGTGCCTGGAGTGTAGGGAATCCTGGAAACACCATATATTTT
TRBV7-6	once	NA	TRBJ2-7	CASSPRWGQGLYEQYF	TGTGCCAGCAGCCCAAGATGGGGCCAGGGACTTTACGAGCAGTACTTC
TRBV2	NA	TRBD1	TRBJ1-4	CASSPGQGQRRNEKLFF	TGTGCCAGCAGTCCGGGACAGGGCCAGAGGCGTAATGAAAAACTGTTTTTT
TRBV5-4	few	TRBD1	TRBJ2-5	CASSSTGVETQYF	TGTGCCAGCAGCTCGACAGGGGTGGAGACCCAGTACTTC
TRBV20-1	NA	NA	TRBJ1-2	CSAHFPGYTF	TGCAGTGCACACTTCCCGGGCTACACCTTC
TRBV9	NA	NA	TRBJ2-5	CASSPRLDQETQYF	TGTGCCAGCAGCCCCCGACTGGACCAAGAGACCCAGTACTTC
TRBV30	NA	TRBD1	TRBJ2-7	CAWTVDRGPYEQYF	TGTGCCTGGACCGTTGACAGGGGGCCCTACGAGCAGTACTTC